One sample yielded the 11 T cell receptor beta chains listed below, sequenced in a study of shared clonotypes between healthy human individuals. TCRdb's copy holds only in-frame clones and misses some; the assay was immunoSEQ multiplex PCR. The sample yields more than 2,000,000 clones, roughly nine tenths seen once. The specimen was naive CD4+ T cells sorted from blood. Subset specified: CD45RA+ positively selected. The receptors shown here come from a man aged 18 to 35 in good health.

CDR3 sequence reads: CASSFGTSGALGEQYF. CDR3 DNA: TGTGCCAGCAGTTTTGGGACTAGCGGGGCCCTAGGTGAGCAGTACTTC. The chain employs TRBV6-5 and TRBJ2-7; 13 bases fit TRBD2. The V and J ends lost 4 bases and 7 bases, in that order; junction bases with no gene match: 10. This CDR3 is 16 amino acids long. The germline V gene has CDR1 MNHEY and CDR2 SVGAGI.

This chain uses TRBV11-2 with TRBJ2-5; D is uncertain. Germline V gene sequence: CDR1 SGHAT, CDR2 FQNNGV. V shed 3 bases and J shed 5 bases, with 19 bases lying between them. The CDR3 is made up of 16 amino acids. This chain's CDR3 is CASSLDRVGSRETQYF. Here the CDR3 DNA reads TGTGCCAGCAGCTTGGATCGGGTAGGATCCCGGGAGACCCAGTACTTC.

The chain carries TRBV6-6 and TRBJ2-1; the match to TRBD2 covers 12 bases. Unmatched junction bases numbered 1, after V lost 2 bases and J lost 8 bases. Germline V gene lookup returns CDR1 MNHNY and CDR2 SVGAGI (reference sequence). The CDR3 loop spans 14 amino acids. CDR3 nucleotides: TGTGCCAGCAGTTACGGGACTAGCGGGCATGAGCAGTTCTTC. This encodes CASSYGTSGHEQFF.

For the CDR3, the DNA is TGTGCCAGCAGTCGACAGGGAGGGAACACTGAAGCTTTCTTT. Its protein is CASSRQGGNTEAFF. The rearrangement joins TRBV6-1 to TRBJ1-1, with TRBD1 matching 7 bases. Per germline, CDR1 MNHNS and CDR2 SASEGT. The CDR3 is 14 amino acids. V lost 5 bases to trimming and J lost 1 base; unmatched junction nucleotides: 4.

The genes are TRBV4-2 and TRBJ2-1; 11 bases are shared with TRBD2. Germline values: CDR1 LGHNA, CDR2 YNFKEQ. The V gene end was trimmed by 4 bases and the J gene end by 5 bases; junction bases not matched to a gene: 7. The CDR3 consists of 16 residues. The CDR3 spells CASSRPGLAANNEQFF. The CDR3 coding sequence is TGTGCCAGCAGCCGACCGGGACTAGCGGCCAACAATGAGCAGTTCTTC.

The rearrangement links TRBV27 to TRBJ2-3; 9 nucleotides agree with TRBD1. The germline V gene has CDR1 MNHEY and CDR2 SMNVEV (reference sequence). V trimming: 5 bases; J trimming: 7 bases; junction bases outside the gene matches: 13. The CDR3 is 16 amino acids. The CDR3 loop reads CASSPRTGEAKNTQYF. The DNA for the CDR3 is TGTGCCAGCAGTCCCCGGACAGGGGAGGCAAAAAATACGCAGTATTTT.

The chain employs TRBV10-3 and TRBJ2-1; 7 bases agree with TRBD1. Germline V gene sequence: CDR1 ENHRY, CDR2 SYGVKD. This CDR3 comprises 14 residues. The V segment lost 6 bases and the J segment 7 bases; nucleotides outside the gene matches: 9. CDR3 sequence reads: CAISFETGSNEQFF. The CDR3 region has the DNA TGTGCCATCAGCTTCGAGACAGGGTCGAATGAGCAGTTCTTC.

On this clone itself: At one of its ends the junction is not consistent with the germline gene, which may arise from a read error. The chain joins TRBV6-6 to TRBJ1-5; maybe TRBD1 (6 bases). Germline CDR1 reads MNHNY; CDR2 reads SVGAGI (reference sequence). The CDR3 has 14 amino acids. CDR3 amino acids: CASSIGGNIHPRDF. DNA for the CDR3: TGTGCCAGCAGCATAGGGGGGAATATTCACCCCAGGGATTTT.

The V and J genes are TRBV9 and TRBJ2-1; 7 bases line up with TRBD1. The germline gives CDR1 SGDLS, CDR2 YYNGEE. CDR3 length: 14 amino acids. V lost 4 bases and J lost 4; bases outside the gene matches: 5. The CDR3 bases are TGTGCCAGCAGCTCCTCGGGACAGTACAATGAGCAGTTCTTC. Translated: CASSSSGQYNEQFF.

This clone appeared once. The sample contains more than one DNA sequence encoding this CDR3. V gene TRBV18 combines with J gene TRBJ2-3; D is unresolved. V was pared by 2 bases and J by 2 bases, with 5 bases between. This CDR3 spans 13 amino acids. Per the germline V gene, CDR1 is KGHSH and CDR2 is LQKENI. The CDR3 protein is CASSPGPTDTQYF. CDR3 sequence (DNA): TGTGCCAGCTCACCAGGGCCCACAGATACGCAGTATTTT. The whole variable domain, filled in from reference TRBV18 and TRBJ2-3, reads NAGVMQNPRHLVRRRGQEARLRCSPMKGHSHVYWYRQLPEEGLKFMVYLQKENIIDESGMPKERFSAEFPKEGPSILRIQQVVRGDSAAYFCASSPGPTDTQYFGPGTRLTVL.

V gene TRBV9 combines with J gene TRBJ1-2, with 10 bases aligning to TRBD1. V shed 4 bases, J shed 8 bases, and the junction held 11 bases outside the gene matches. Germline CDR1 reads SGDLS; CDR2 reads YYNGEE. The CDR3 is 15 amino acids. The CDR3 is CASSFDRGQVAGYTF. DNA of the CDR3: TGTGCCAGCAGCTTCGACAGGGGGCAGGTCGCCGGCTACACCTTC. Full variable domain (remainder filled in from reference TRBV9 and TRBJ1-2): DSGVTQTPKHLITATGQRVTLRCSPRSGDLSVYWYQQSLDQGLQFLIQYYNGEERAKGNILERFSAQQFPDLHSELNLSSLELGDSALYFCASSFDRGQVAGYTFGSGTRLTVV.